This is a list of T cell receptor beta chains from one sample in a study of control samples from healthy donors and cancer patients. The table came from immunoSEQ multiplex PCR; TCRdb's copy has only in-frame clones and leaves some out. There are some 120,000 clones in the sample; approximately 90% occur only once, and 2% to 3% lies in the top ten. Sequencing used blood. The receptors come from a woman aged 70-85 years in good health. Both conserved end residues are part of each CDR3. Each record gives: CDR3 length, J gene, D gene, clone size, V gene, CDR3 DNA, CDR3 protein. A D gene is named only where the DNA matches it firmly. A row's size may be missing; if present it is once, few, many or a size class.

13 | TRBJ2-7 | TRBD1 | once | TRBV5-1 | TGCGCCAGCAGCTCGGACAGGGACCTCGCGCAGTACTTC | CASSSDRDLAQYF
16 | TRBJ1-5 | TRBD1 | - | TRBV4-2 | TGTGCCAGCAGCCAAGACAGGGGGGCGGGCAATCAGCCCCAGCATTTT | CASSQDRGAGNQPQHF
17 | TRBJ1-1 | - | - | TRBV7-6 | TGTGCCAGCAGCCTAAATAGCGGGCACAAGTCCTCCACTGAAGCTTTCTTT | CASSLNSGHKSSTEAFF
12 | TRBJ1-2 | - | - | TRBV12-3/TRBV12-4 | TGTGCCAGCAGTTTGGGGAGGAGGGGCCACACCTTC | CASSLGRRGHTF
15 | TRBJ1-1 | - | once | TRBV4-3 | TGCGCCAGCAGCCATCACGGACGGCTGAACACTGAAGCTTTCTTT | CASSHHGRLNTEAFF
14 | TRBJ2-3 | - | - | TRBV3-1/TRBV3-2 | TGTGCCAGCAGCCAGAGACAGGGCACAGATACGCAGTATTTT | CASSQRQGTDTQYF
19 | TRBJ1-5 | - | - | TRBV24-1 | TGTGCCAGACAATCTAGGAGGGGACACCACCCTTGGGGCAATCAGCCCCAGCATTTT | CARQSRRGHHPWGNQPQHF
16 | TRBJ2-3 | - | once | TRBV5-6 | TGTGCCAGCAGCTTGTTGGCGGAACTTAGCACAGATACGCAGTATTTT | CASSLLAELSTDTQYF
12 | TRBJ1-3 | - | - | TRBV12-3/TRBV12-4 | TGTGCCAGCATGAAGTTGGGAAACACCATATATTTT | CASMKLGNTIYF
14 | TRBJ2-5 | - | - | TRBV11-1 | TGTGCCAGCAGCGTAGGGTGGCAACAAGAGACCCAGTACTTC | CASSVGWQQETQYF
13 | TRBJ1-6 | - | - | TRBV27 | TGTGCCAGCAGTCAAATGATCATTTCACCCCTCCACTTT | CASSQMIISPLHF
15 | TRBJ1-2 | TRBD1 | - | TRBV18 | TGTGCCAGCTCACCTACCCTGGACAGGGGTTATGGCTACACCTTC | CASSPTLDRGYGYTF
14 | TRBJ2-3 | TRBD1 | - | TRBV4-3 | TGCGCCAGCAAGGACAGGGGGTACACAGATACGCAGTATTTT | CASKDRGYTDTQYF
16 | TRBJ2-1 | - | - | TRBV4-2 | TGTGCCAGCAGCCAACTCGGGGAGTTAGCCTACAATGAGCAGTTCTTC | CASSQLGELAYNEQFF
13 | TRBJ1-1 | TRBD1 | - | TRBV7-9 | TGTGCCAGCATCAGCCAGGGGGACACTGAAGCTTTCTTT | CASISQGDTEAFF
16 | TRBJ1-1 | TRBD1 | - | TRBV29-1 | TGCAGCGTTGAAAGATGGGGGACAGGGAGGAACACTGAAGCTTTCTTT | CSVERWGTGRNTEAFF
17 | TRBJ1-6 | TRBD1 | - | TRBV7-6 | TGTGCCAGCAGCCCCCTCGGTGGGACAGCTTATAATTCACCCCTCCACTTT | CASSPLGGTAYNSPLHF
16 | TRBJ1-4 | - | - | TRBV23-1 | TGCGCCAGCGATTCCGGGACTCAGGGCTTAAGTGAAAAACTGTTTTTT | CASDSGTQGLSEKLFF
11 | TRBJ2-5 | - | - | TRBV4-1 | TGCGCCAGCAGCGCTGGAGAGACCCAGTACTTC | CASSAGETQYF
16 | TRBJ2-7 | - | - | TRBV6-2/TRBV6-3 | TGTGCCAGCAGTTACTCGTCCCGGGACGCCTCCTACGAGCAGTACTTC | CASSYSSRDASYEQYF
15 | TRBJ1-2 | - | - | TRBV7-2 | TGTGCCAGCAGCTCTAGCGGCAGTCCTGGGTATGGCTACACCTTC | CASSSSGSPGYGYTF
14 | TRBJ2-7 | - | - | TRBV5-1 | TGCGCCAGCAGCTCGCTGACTGGCTCCTACGAGCAGTACTTC | CASSSLTGSYEQYF
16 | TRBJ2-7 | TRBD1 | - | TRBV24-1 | TGTGCCACCAGTGACCGAGCCGGGACAGGGGACTACGAGCAGTACTTC | CATSDRAGTGDYEQYF
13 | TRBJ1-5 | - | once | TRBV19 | TGTGCCAGTAGGGCAGAGGCCGCTAGGACCCAGCATTTT | CASRAEAARTQHF
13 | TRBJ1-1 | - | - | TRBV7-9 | TGTGCCAGCAGCCAGCTGGGTAACACTGAAGCTTTCTTT | CASSQLGNTEAFF
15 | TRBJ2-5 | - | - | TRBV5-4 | TGTGCCAGCAGCTTACCAGCGTCGGGCCAAGAGACCCAGTACTTC | CASSLPASGQETQYF
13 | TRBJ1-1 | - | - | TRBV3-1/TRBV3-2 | TGTGCCAGCAGCGTCCGATCGAACACTGAAGCTTTCTTT | CASSVRSNTEAFF
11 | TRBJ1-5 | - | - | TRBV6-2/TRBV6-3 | TGTGCCAGCAGCCTAAATCAGCCCCAGCATTTT | CASSLNQPQHF
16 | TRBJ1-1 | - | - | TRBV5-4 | TGTGCCAGCAGCCCCGGCCTGGGGGGCGCAGGCACTGAAGCTTTCTTT | CASSPGLGGAGTEAFF
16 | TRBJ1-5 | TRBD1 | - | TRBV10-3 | TGTGCCATCAGTGAGCGGCCGGGACAGGGGACCCAGCCCCAGCATTTT | CAISERPGQGTQPQHF
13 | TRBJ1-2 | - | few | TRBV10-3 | TGTGCCATCAGTGCTCCCGCCACTCCCGTTGCCACCTTC | CAISAPATPVATF
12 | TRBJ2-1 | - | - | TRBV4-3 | TGCGCCAGCAGCCAAGTAGGGGGTGAGCAGTTCTTC | CASSQVGGEQFF
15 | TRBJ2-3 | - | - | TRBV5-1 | TGCGCCAGCAGCTTGGAAAATCCAAGCACAGATACGCAGTATTTT | CASSLENPSTDTQYF
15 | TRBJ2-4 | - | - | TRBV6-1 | TGTGCCAGCAGTGAAGTGGGGGACACCAAAAACATTCAGTACTTC | CASSEVGDTKNIQYF
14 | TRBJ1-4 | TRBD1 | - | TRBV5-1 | TGCGCCAGCAGCGACGGGACAGCTAATGAAAAACTGTTTTTT | CASSDGTANEKLFF
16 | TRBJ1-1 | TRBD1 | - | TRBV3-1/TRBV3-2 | TGTGCCAGCAACTTTGGGGAGGGGGCTTATGGCACTGAAGCTTTCTTT | CASNFGEGAYGTEAFF
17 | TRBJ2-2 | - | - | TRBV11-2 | TGTGCCAGCAGCTTAGACATCGGGGGGCAAGGCACCGGGGAGCTGTTTTTT | CASSLDIGGQGTGELFF
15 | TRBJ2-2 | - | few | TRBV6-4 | TGTGCCAGCAGTGACTCGGGGGACGGGACCGGGGAGCTGTTTTTT | CASSDSGDGTGELFF
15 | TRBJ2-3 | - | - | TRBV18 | TGTGCCAGCTCACCGCGGACGGCTAGCACAGATACGCAGTATTTT | CASSPRTASTDTQYF
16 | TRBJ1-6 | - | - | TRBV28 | TGTGCCAGCAGCTGGGACGGCAGCTCCTATAATTCACCCCTCCACTTT | CASSWDGSSYNSPLHF
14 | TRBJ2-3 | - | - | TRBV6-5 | TGTGCCAGCAAAACGACCCTGAACACAGATACGCAGTATTTT | CASKTTLNTDTQYF
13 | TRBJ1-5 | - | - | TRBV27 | TGTGCCAGCAGTTTACAGGGGTCTCAGCCCCAGCATTTT | CASSLQGSQPQHF
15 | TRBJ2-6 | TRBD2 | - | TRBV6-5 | TGTGCCAGCAGTTACGCGGGGGACGGGGCCAACGTCCTGACTTTC | CASSYAGDGANVLTF
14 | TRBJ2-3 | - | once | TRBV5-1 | TGCGCCAGCAGCTTGGAGGCCGGCACAGATACGCAGTATTTT | CASSLEAGTDTQYF
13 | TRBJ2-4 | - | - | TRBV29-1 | TGCAGCGCTGGCCCCGGGACCCCAGACATTCAGTACTTC | CSAGPGTPDIQYF
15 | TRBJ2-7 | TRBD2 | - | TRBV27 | TGTGCCAGCAGTTCGTATAGCGGGGGGATCGACGAGCAGTACTTC | CASSSYSGGIDEQYF
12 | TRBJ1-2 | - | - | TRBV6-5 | TGTGCCAGCTCCAGGGGCGACTATGGCTACACCTTC | CASSRGDYGYTF
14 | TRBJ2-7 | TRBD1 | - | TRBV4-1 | TGCGCCAGCAGCCAGGGTGACAGGGGCAACGAGCAGTACTTC | CASSQGDRGNEQYF
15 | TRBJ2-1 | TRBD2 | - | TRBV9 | TGTGCCAGCAGCGTAAGCCAGCGGGGTTACAATGAGCAGTTCTTC | CASSVSQRGYNEQFF
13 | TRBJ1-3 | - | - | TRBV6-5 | TGTGCCAGCAGTTTAAACTCTGGAAACACCATATATTTT | CASSLNSGNTIYF
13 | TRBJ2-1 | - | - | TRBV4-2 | TGTGCCAGCAGCCCCGATGGCTGGGGTGAGCAGTTCTTC | CASSPDGWGEQFF
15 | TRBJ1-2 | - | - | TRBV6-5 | TGTGCCAGCACGCCGTCGGGGGTTCATTCCTATGGCTACACCTTC | CASTPSGVHSYGYTF
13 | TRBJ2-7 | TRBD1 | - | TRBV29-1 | TGCAGCGTGGGACAGGGCTACTCCTACGAGCAGTACTTC | CSVGQGYSYEQYF
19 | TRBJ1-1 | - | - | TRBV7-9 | TGTGCCAGCAGCTTAGGCGTAGGCATTAGCGGGGGCGCGGGGGTTGAAGCTTTCTTT | CASSLGVGISGGAGVEAFF
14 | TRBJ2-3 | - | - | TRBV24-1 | TGTGCCACCAGTGAACAAGGGGCCACAGATACGCAGTATTTT | CATSEQGATDTQYF
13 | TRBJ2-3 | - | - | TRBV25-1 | TGTGCCAGCAGGAATGATGGGGGGGATACGCAGTATTTT | CASRNDGGDTQYF
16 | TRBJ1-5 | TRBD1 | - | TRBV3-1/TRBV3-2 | TGTGCCAGCAGCCAAGATCCGGGGACAGGGCATCAGCCCCAGCATTTT | CASSQDPGTGHQPQHF
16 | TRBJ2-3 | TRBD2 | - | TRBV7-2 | TGTGCCAGCAGCTCGACTAGCGGGGGCCGGAGAGATACGCAGTATTTT | CASSSTSGGRRDTQYF
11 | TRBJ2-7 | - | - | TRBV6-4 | TGTGCCAGCAGCGACAAACTCGAGCAGTACTTC | CASSDKLEQYF
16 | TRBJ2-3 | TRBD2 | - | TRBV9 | TGTGCCAGCAGCGAGAGCGGGGGGACTAGCACAGATACGCAGTATTTT | CASSESGGTSTDTQYF